The 12 T cell receptor beta chains given below trace back to one sample, sequenced in a study of beta chain features in type 1 diabetes. Expressed TCRB transcripts were sequenced because the isolated RNA had all been reverse transcribed beforehand. Repertoires were generated with immunoSEQ multiplex PCR, while TCRdb's copy carries only in-frame clones and drops some. This table has almost 350,000 clones, around 20% appearing once. The material sequenced was naive CD4+ T cells from blood. The receptors were sampled from a young woman in good health.

This clone was seen more than once but under ten times. The chain links TRBV30 to TRBJ2-3; possible D gene TRBD2, 6 bases. Germline lookup yields CDR1 GTSNPN and CDR2 SVGIG (reference sequence). V was pared by 3 bases and J by 2 bases, with 9 bases between. The CDR3 is 13 residues long. CDR3 in amino acids: CAWRTRDTDTQYF. CDR3 bases: TGTGCCTGGAGGACTAGAGACACAGATACGCAGTATTTT.

In this sample, this clone turned up a few times. The chain carries TRBV15 and TRBJ1-4; tentative D call: TRBD1 (6 bases). Trimming removed 6 bases at V and 4 bases at J, with 6 bases between. CDR3 length: 12 residues. Germline CDR1 LNHNV, CDR2 YYDKDF (reference sequence). CDR3 sequence (DNA): TGTGCCACCAGGGGACATAATGAAAAACTGTTTTTT. This encodes CATRGHNEKLFF.

V is TRBV19 and J is TRBJ1-1; the D gene is possibly TRBD1 (6 bases). The ends were cut back, 2 bases at V and 3 bases at J, with 13 bases in the middle. In germline, CDR1 is LNHDA, CDR2 SQIVND (reference sequence). The CDR3 loop spans 15 amino acids. The chain's CDR3 is CASSILTEGDTEAFF. CDR3 nucleotides: TGTGCCAGTAGTATATTGACAGAGGGGGACACTGAAGCTTTCTTT.

The chain recombines TRBV18 with TRBJ2-1; 7 bases align to TRBD2. Germline values: CDR1 KGHSH, CDR2 LQKENI. The CDR3 length is 14 residues. Trimming took 2 bases from V and 9 from J; bases not matched to a gene: 7. This CDR3 is CASSPLAREGEQFF. The CDR3 nucleotides are TGTGCCAGCTCACCATTGGCCAGGGAGGGTGAGCAGTTCTTC. Looking up the rest from reference TRBV18 and TRBJ2-1 gives the full variable domain: NAGVMQNPRHLVRRRGQEARLRCSPMKGHSHVYWYRQLPEEGLKFMVYLQKENIIDESGMPKERFSAEFPKEGPSILRIQQVVRGDSAAYFCASSPLAREGEQFFGPGTRLTVL.

A few counts support this clone. This CDR3 reads CASSYGQATYEQYF. The CDR3, as DNA: TGTGCCAGCAGCTATGGACAGGCTACCTACGAGCAGTACTTC. The chain is built from TRBV5-4 and TRBJ2-7; 7 nucleotides agree with TRBD1. CDR1 is SGHNT, CDR2 YYREEE, per germline (reference sequence). The V and J ends lost 3 bases and 2 bases, in that order; junction bases with no gene match: 5. There are 14 residues in the CDR3.

This clone has just a few counts. V is TRBV30 and J is TRBJ1-5; no reliable D call. Germline CDR1 GTSNPN, CDR2 SVGIG (reference sequence). Trimming cost V 0 bases and J 7 bases, with 10 bases left between them. The CDR3 is 13 amino acids. The CDR3, as DNA: TGTGCCTGGAGTGTAGACCTAGGACAGCCCCAGCATTTT. Translated, it gives CAWSVDLGQPQHF.

The V and J genes are TRBV29-1 and TRBJ1-1; D perhaps matches TRBD1 (5 bases). Germline CDR1 and CDR2: SQVTM and ANQGSEA. Deletions cut 4 bases from V and 4 bases from J, with 10 bases between. The CDR3 has 12 amino acids. CDR3: CSVAGGITEAFF. In DNA, the CDR3 is TGCAGCGTTGCCGGGGGGATCACTGAAGCTTTCTTT.

The chain has TRBV4-1 and TRBJ2-3; 8 nucleotides align to TRBD2. The CDR3 is made up of 16 amino acids. The trim removed 0 bases at V and 6 bases at J, leaving 8 bases unmatched. Germline loops: CDR1 MGHRA, CDR2 YSYEKL. The CDR3 nucleotides read TGCGCCAGCAGCCAAGATATTGCGGGAGGTGCGGATACGCAGTATTTT. Its protein product is CASSQDIAGGADTQYF.

V and J are TRBV11-3 and TRBJ2-5; D remains unclear. The V end was cut by 1 base, the J end by 2 bases, with 8 bases between. CDR3 size: 14 residues. Germline V lookup: CDR1 SGHNT, CDR2 YENEEA. For the CDR3, the DNA is TGTGCCAGCAGCTTAGTAGCCAGTCAAGAGACCCAGTACTTC. Encoded protein: CASSLVASQETQYF.

J is TRBJ2-3 and V is TRBV7-9, with D maybe TRBD2 (6 bases). From germline, CDR1 is SEHNR and CDR2 FQNEAQ (reference sequence). The V and J ends lost 5 bases and 1 base respectively, with 16 bases between them. The CDR3 has 16 residues. The CDR3 sequence: CASSLPAGMGTDTQYF. Here the CDR3 DNA reads TGTGCCAGCAGCCTCCCGGCGGGGATGGGCACAGATACGCAGTATTTT.

This clone was picked up a small number of times. The chain uses TRBV23-1 and TRBJ2-7; 7 bases are a match to TRBD1. TRBV23-1 falls under the ORF class, with uncertain function. V trimming: 0 bases; J trimming: 2 bases; junction bases outside the gene matches: 16. This CDR3 comprises 19 residues. The CDR3: CASSQSNLSKDRSTYEQYF. The CDR3 DNA follows: TGCGCCAGCAGTCAATCGAACCTAAGCAAGGACAGGAGCACCTACGAGCAGTACTTC.

The chain is built from TRBV5-1 and TRBJ1-1; D is ambiguous. Germline CDR1 reads SGHRS; CDR2 reads YFSETQ. V lost 3 bases, J lost 8 bases, and 14 bases lay in between. The CDR3 spans 13 residues. The CDR3 DNA reads TGCGCCAGCAGCTCGAACACCCCAGCGGAAGCTTTCTTT. Protein sequence: CASSSNTPAEAFF.